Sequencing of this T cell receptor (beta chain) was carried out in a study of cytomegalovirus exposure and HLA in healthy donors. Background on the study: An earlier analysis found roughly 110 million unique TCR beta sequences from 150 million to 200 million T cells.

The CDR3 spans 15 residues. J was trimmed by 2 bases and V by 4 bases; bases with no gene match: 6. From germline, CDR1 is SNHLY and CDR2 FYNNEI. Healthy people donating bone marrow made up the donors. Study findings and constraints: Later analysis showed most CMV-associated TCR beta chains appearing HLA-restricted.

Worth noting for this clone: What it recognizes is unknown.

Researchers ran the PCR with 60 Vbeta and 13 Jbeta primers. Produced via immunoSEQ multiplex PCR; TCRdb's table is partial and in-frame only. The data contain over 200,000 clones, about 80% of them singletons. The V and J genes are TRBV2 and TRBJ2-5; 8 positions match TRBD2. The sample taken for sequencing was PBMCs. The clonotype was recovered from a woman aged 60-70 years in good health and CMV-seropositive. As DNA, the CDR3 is TGTGCCAGCAGTGGGATAACTAGCGGACAAGAGACCCAGTACTTC. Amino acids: CASSGITSGQETQYF.